This TCR beta chain came from a study of CD8+CD57+ T cells in acquired aplastic anemia. The CDR3 is made up of 12 amino acids. V was trimmed by 3 bases and J by 4 bases, leaving 9 bases between them. Germline CDR1 DFQATT, CDR2 SNEGSKA (reference sequence). The sample holds a few counts of this clonotype. Profiling of TCR beta VDJ combinations and CDR3 sequences used genomic DNA as template. TCRdb analysed the reads with MiXCR anew, one entry per CDR3 protein. This sample yields 250,000 to 350,000 distinct CDR3 sequences, of which roughly 50% are seen a single time; 8% belongs to the top ten. The rearrangement joins TRBV20-1 to TRBJ2-5; possibly TRBD2 for D (6 bases). Sequencing used sorted CD4+, CD8+, or CD8+CD57+ T cells (not recorded which) from PBMCs. This clonotype originated in a human donor with severe aplastic anemia or a healthy control (not recorded which). The CDR3 DNA reads TGCAGTGCTAGGGGGGGAAGAGAGACCCAGTACTTC. This sequence encodes CSARGGRETQYF.